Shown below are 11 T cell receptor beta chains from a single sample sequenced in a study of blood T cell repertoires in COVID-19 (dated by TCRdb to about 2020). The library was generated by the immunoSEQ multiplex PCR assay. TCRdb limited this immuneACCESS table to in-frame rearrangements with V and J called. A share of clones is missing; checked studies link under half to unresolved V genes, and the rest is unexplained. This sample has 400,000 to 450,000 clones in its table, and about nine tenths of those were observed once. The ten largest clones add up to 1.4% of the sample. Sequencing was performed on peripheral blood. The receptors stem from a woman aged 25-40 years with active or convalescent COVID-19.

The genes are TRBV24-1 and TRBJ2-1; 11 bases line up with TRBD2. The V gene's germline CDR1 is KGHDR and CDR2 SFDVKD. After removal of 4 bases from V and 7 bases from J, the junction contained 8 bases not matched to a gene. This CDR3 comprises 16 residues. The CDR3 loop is CATSDASGGPRNEQFF. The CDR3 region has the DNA TGTGCCACCAGTGACGCTAGCGGGGGGCCCCGTAATGAGCAGTTCTTC.

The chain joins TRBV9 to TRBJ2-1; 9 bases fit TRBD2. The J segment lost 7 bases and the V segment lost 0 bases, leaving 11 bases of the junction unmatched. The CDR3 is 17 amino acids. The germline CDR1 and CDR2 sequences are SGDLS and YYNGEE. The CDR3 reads CASSVEVASGAFNEQFF. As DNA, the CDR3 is TGTGCCAGCAGCGTAGAAGTTGCTAGCGGGGCTTTTAATGAGCAGTTCTTC.

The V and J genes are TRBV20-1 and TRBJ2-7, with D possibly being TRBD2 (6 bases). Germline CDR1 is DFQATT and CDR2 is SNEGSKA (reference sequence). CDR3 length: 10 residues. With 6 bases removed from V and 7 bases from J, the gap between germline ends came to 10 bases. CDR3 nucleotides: TGCAGTGCCTTTGGAGGGGAGCAGTACTTC. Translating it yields CSAFGGEQYF.

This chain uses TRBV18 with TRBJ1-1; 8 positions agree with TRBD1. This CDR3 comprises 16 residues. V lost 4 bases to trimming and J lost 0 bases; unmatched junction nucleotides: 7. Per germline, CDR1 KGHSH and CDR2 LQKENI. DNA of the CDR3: TGTGCCAGCTCACATGGACAGGGACCCATGAACACTGAAGCTTTCTTT. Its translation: CASSHGQGPMNTEAFF.

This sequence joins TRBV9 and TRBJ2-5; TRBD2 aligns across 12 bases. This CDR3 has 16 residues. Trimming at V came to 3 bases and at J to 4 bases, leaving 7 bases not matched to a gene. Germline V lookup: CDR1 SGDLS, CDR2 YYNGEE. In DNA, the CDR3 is TGTGCCAGCAGCGCGACTAGCGGGGGACCACGAGAGACCCAGTACTTC. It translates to CASSATSGGPRETQYF. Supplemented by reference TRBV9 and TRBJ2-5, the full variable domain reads DSGVTQTPKHLITATGQRVTLRCSPRSGDLSVYWYQQSLDQGLQFLIQYYNGEERAKGNILERFSAQQFPDLHSELNLSSLELGDSALYFCASSATSGGPRETQYFGPGTRLLVL.

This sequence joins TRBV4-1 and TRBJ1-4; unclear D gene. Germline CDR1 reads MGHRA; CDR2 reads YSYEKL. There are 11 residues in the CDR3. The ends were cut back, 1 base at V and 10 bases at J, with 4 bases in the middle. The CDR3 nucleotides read TGCGCCAGCAGCCAAGCAGGAAAACTGTTTTTT. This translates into CASSQAGKLFF.

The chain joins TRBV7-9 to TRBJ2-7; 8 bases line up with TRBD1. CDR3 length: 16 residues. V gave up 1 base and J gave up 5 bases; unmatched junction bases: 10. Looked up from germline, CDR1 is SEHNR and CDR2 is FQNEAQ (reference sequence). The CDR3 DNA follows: TGTGCCAGCAGCTTAGTCGACAGGGGAAATACCCACGAGCAGTACTTC. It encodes CASSLVDRGNTHEQYF.

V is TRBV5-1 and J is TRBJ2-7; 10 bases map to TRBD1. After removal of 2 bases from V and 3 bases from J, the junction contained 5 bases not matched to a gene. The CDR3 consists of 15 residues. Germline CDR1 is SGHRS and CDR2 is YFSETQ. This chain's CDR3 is CASSFGTGVLYEQYF. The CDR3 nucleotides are TGCGCCAGCAGCTTCGGGACAGGGGTCCTCTACGAGCAGTACTTC.

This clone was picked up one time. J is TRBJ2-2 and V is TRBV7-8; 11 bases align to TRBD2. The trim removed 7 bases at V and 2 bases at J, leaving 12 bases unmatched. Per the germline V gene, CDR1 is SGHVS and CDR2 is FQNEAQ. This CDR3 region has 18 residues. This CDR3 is CASTHPPGLAENTGELFF. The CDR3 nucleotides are TGTGCCAGCACTCACCCACCGGGACTAGCGGAAAACACCGGGGAGCTGTTTTTT.

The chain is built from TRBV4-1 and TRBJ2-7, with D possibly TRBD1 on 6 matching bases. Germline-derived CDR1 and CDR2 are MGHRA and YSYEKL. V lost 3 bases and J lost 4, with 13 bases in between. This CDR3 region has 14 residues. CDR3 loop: CASSQSGGLYEQYF. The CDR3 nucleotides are TGCGCCAGCAGCCAGAGTGGGGGCCTGTACGAGCAGTACTTC.

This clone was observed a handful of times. The CDR3 nucleotides are TGTGCCAGCTCACCACTTCCAGGGGGTGAAAATTCACCCCTCCACTTT. It encodes CASSPLPGGENSPLHF. The chain couples TRBV18 to TRBJ1-6; the match to TRBD1 covers 7 bases. Germline V gene sequence: CDR1 KGHSH, CDR2 LQKENI. With 1 base clipped from V and 7 bases from J, the junction kept 7 bases outside the gene matches. The CDR3 is 16 amino acids.